This T cell receptor beta chain emerged from a study of PD-1 blockade in classical Hodgkin lymphoma. Study results and caveats: Reported findings placed baseline TCR diversity lower in newly diagnosed patients (compared with healthy donors).

The CDR3 runs 15 residues. Germline V gives CDR1 SGHTA, CDR2 FQGNSA. The V end lost 1 base, the J end lost 2 bases, and 10 bases lay between the germline ends. A word on this clone: Its antigen remains unknown.

As to time point: newly diagnosed, previously untreated cHL patient sample. The assay was immunoSEQ multiplex PCR, and TCRdb's table has in-frame clones only and misses some. Found here are around 26,000 clones, 94% of them singletons; the top ten hold less than 5%. The material sequenced was peripheral blood mononuclear cells (PBMCs). The receptor's source is a human donor with classical Hodgkin lymphoma. J is TRBJ2-3 and V is TRBV7-2; a possible D gene is TRBD1 (6 bases). The chain's CDR3 is CASSLVGQFTDTQYF. In DNA, the CDR3 is TGTGCCAGCAGCTTAGTAGGACAGTTCACAGATACGCAGTATTTT.